The T cell receptor (beta chain) under discussion was sequenced for a study of early T cells in non-severe SARS-CoV-2 infection. This clonotype occurred a few times. Looked up from germline, CDR1 is SNHLY and CDR2 is FYNNEI. The CDR3 extends over 14 amino acids. Trimming pared 0 bases from V and 10 bases from J, leaving 13 bases between. From the 5' RACE reads, TCRdb called clonotypes with MiXCR, one entry per CDR3 protein. Counted here are tens of thousands of distinct CDR3 sequences, over 20% occurring once; the ten biggest clones make up more than 15%. The sequencing here drew on whole blood, taken at baseline. The rearrangement joins TRBV2 to TRBJ2-4; no clear D. This TCR was sampled from an adult who was a healthcare worker with PCR-confirmed SARS-CoV-2 infection or an uninfected control (not recorded which). The CDR3 is CASSEAARETIQYF. The CDR3 bases are TGTGCCAGCAGTGAAGCGGCTAGGGAAACGATTCAGTACTTC. The full variable domain, its missing parts supplied by reference TRBV2 and TRBJ2-4, is EPEVTQTPSHQVTQMGQEVILRCVPISNHLYFYWYRQILGQKVEFLVSFYNNEISEKSEIFDDQFSVERPDGSNFTLKIRSTKLEDSAMYFCASSEAARETIQYFGAGTRLSVL.